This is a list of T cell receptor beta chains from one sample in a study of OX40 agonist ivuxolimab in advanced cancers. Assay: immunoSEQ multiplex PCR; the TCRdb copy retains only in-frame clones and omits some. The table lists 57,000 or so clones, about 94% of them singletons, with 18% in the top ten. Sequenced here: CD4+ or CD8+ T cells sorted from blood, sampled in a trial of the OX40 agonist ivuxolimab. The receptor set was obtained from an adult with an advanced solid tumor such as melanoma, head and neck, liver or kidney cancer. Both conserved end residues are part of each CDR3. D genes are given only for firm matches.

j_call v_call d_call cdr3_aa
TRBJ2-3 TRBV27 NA CASIVTLTDTQYF
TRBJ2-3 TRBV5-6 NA CASSVTDTQYF
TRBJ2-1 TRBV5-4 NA CASSPGSEQFF
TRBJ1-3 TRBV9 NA CASSFWGSGNTIYF
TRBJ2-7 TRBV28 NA CASSRWDNYEQYF
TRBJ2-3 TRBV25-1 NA CASSDIGQILTDTQYF
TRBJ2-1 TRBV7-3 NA CASSLTPFGFYNEQFF
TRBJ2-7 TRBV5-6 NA CASSLGGEQYF
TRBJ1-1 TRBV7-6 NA CASSPGEGLKAFF
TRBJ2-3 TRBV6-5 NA CASSYDVRDTQYF
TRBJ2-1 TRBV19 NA CASSIDGLADSSYNEQFF
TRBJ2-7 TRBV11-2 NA CASSLAYEQYF
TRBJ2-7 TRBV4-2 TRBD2 CASTPMVASSGASYEQYF